Shown below are 3 T cell receptor beta chains from a single sample sequenced in a study of blood T cell repertoires in COVID-19. Data came from immunoSEQ multiplex PCR; TCRdb stores just in-frame clones and leaves some out. The sample contains 100,000 to 150,000 clones, around 82% of which appear only once. Specimen: peripheral blood. The receptor source for this set is a man aged 55-75 years with acute or convalescent COVID-19.

In this sample, this clone turned up once. Written as DNA, the CDR3 is TGTGCCAGCAGCTTCACAGGAGCTCTCTACGAGCAGTACTTC. This sequence encodes CASSFTGALYEQYF. J is TRBJ2-7 and V is TRBV11-2; possibly TRBD1 for D (5 bases). CDR3 length: 14 amino acids. Germline-derived CDR1 and CDR2 are SGHAT and FQNNGV. The germline V and J ends were trimmed by 3 bases and 3 bases, with 12 bases remaining between them.

The chain links TRBV11-3 to TRBJ2-2; 7 positions agree with TRBD1. Germline CDR1 is SGHNT and CDR2 is YENEEA. CDR3 length: 16 amino acids. The J segment lost 0 bases and the V segment lost 5 bases, leaving 6 bases of the junction unmatched. CDR3 amino acids: CASSTRQGTNTGELFF. CDR3 coding DNA: TGTGCCAGCAGCACCAGACAGGGAACGAACACCGGGGAGCTGTTTTTT.

The chain joins TRBV9 to TRBJ1-3; D is possibly TRBD1 (5 bases). Trimming removed 3 bases at V and 4 bases at J, with 14 bases between. This CDR3 comprises 15 residues. CDR1 SGDLS and CDR2 YYNGEE come from the germline V gene. The CDR3: CASSARTSQGNTIYF. CDR3 nucleotide sequence: TGTGCCAGCAGCGCCAGGACAAGCCAAGGAAACACCATATATTTT.